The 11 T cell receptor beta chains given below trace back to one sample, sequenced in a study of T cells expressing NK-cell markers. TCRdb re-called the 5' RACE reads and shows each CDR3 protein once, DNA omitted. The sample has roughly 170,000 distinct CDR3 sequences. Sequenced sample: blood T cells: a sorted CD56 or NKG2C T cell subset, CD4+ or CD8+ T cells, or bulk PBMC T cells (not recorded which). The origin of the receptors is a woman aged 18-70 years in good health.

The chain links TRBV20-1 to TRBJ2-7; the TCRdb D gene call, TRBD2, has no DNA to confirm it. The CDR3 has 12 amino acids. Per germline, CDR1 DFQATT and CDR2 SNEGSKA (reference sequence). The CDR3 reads CRGGGGNYEQYF.

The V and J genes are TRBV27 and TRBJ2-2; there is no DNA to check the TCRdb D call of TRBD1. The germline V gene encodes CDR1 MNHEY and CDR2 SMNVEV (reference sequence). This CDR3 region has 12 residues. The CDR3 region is CASSGGTRELFF.

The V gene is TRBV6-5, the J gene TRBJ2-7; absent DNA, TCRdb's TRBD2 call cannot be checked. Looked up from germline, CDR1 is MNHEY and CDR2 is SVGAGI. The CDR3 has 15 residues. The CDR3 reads CASSYTGGPSYEQYF.

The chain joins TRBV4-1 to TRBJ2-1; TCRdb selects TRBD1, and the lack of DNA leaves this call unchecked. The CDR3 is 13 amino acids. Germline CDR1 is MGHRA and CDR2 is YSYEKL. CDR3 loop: CASSQDRLQGQFF.

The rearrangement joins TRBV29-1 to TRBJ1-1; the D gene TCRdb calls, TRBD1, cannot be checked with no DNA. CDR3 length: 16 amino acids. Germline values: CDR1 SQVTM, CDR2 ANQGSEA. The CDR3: CSVKTGTGGFVTEAFF.

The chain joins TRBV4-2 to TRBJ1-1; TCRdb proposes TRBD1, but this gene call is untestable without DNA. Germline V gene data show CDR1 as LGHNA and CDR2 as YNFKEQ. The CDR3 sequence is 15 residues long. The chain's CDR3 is CASSLTGSNSGEAFF.

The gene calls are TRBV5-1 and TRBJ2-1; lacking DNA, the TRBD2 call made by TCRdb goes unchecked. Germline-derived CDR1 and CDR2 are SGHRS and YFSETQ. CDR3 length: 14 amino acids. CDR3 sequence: CASSLELVKNEQFF.

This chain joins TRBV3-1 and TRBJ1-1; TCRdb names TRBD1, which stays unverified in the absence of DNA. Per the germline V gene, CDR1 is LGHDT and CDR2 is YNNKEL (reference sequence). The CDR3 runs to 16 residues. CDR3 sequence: CASSQAGGVMNTEAFF.

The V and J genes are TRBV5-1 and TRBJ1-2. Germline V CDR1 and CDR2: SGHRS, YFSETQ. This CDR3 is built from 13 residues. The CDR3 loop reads CASTTTDGYGYTF.

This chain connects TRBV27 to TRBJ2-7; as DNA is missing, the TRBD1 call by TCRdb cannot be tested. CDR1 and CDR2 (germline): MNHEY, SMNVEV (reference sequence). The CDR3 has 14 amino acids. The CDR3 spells CASSLRDSTYEQYF.

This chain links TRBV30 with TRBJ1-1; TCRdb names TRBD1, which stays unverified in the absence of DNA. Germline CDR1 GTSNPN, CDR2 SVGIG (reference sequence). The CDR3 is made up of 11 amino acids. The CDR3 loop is CAWTFTGEAFF.